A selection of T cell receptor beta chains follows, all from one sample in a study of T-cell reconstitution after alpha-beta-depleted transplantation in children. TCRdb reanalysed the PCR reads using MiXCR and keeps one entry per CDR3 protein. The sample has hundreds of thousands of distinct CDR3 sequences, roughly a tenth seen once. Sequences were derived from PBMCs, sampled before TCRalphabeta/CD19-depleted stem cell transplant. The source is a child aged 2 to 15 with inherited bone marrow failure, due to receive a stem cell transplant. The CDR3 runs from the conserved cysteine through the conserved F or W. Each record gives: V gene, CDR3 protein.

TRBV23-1 CASSQSLANTGELFF
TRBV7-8 CASSSDGLLAKNIQYF
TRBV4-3 CASSLKPNYITGELFF
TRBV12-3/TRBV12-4 CASSYDRGDYGYTF
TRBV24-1 CATKTGWDYGYTF
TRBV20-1 CSASNGYEQYF
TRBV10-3 CAISVGGNEQFF
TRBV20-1 CSARRLAASYEQYF
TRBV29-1 CSVGVGRGGYTF
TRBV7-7 CASSLDFTSAETQYF
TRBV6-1 CASSRIAGAYEQYF
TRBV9 CASSAPRIPGELFF
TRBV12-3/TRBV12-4 CASSAGTSGNTGELFF
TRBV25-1 CASSEDPSYNEQFF
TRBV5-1 CASSLEAGNRNEQFF
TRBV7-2 CASSLEQLGELFF
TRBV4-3 CASSPPGLAAFRSYEQYF
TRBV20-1 CSASADRDTGELFF
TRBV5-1 CASSLAAGGSYNEQFF
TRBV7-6 CASSPYQRGSYNEQFF
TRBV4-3 CASSLDAPGTSVAYEQYF
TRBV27 CASAPKGLPTQYF
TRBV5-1 CASRLGGNSYNEQFF
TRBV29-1 CSVEGGQGRDADTQYF
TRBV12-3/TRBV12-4 CASSQDAGGGNNEQFF
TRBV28 CASTFGYSQETQYF
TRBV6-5 CASSYIRSGANVLTF
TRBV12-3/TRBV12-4 CASSRGWPYNSPLHF
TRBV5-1 CASSLSPTSGEYNEQFF
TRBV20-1 CSASQGSWDRTYEQYF
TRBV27 CASTTPGETQYF
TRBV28 CASSLRQGGLFF
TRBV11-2 CASSPRVGGQDTGELFF
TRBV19 CASSGFDRDRGVFDYGYTF